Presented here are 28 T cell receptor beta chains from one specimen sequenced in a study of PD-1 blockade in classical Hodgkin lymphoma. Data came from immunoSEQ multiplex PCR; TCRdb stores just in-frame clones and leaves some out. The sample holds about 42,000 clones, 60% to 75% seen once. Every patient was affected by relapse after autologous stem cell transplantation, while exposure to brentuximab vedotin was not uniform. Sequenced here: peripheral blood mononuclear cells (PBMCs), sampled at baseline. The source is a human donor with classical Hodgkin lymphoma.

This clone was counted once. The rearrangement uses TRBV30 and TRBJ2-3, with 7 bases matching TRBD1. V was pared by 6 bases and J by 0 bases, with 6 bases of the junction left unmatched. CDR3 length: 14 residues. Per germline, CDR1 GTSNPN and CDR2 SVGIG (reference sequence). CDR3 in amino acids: CACLKGASTDTQYF. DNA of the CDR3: TGTGCCTGCCTAAAGGGGGCGAGCACAGATACGCAGTATTTT.

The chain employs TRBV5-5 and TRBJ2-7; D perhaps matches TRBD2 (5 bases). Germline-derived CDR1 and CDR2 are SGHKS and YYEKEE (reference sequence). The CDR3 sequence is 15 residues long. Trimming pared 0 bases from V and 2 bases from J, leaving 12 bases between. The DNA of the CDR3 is TGTGCCAGCAGCTTGGACGGGGTCCCCCCCTACGAGCAGTACTTC. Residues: CASSLDGVPPYEQYF.

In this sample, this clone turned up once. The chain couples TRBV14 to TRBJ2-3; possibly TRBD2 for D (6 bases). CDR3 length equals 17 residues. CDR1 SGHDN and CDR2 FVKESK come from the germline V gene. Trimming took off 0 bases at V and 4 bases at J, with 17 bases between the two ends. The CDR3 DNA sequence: TGTGCCAGCAGCCAAGAAGGCGGGATACTCGGCGCAGATACGCAGTATTTT. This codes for CASSQEGGILGADTQYF. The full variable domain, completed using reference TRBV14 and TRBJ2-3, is EAGVTQFPSHSVIEKGQTVTLRCDPISGHDNLYWYRRVMGKEIKFLLHFVKESKQDESGMPNNRFLAERTGGTYSTLKVQPAELEDSGVYFCASSQEGGILGADTQYFGPGTRLTVL.

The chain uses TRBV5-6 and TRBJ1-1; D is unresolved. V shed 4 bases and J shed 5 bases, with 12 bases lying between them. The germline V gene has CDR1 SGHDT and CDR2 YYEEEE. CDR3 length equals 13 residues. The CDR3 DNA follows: TGTGCCAGCAGCCCCTATGGGAGGACTGAAGCTTTCTTT. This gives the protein CASSPYGRTEAFF. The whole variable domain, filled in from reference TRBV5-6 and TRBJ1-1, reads DAGVTQSPTHLIKTRGQQVTLRCSPKSGHDTVSWYQQALGQGPQFIFQYYEEEERQRGNFPDRFSGHQFPNYSSELNVNALLLGDSALYLCASSPYGRTEAFFGQGTRLTVV.

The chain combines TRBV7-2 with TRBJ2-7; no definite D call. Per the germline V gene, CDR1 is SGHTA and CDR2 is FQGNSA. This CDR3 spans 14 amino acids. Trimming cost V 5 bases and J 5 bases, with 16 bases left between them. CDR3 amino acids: CASSAGRVSDEQYF. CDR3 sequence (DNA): TGTGCCAGCAGCGCCGGACGGGTTTCCGACGAGCAGTACTTC.

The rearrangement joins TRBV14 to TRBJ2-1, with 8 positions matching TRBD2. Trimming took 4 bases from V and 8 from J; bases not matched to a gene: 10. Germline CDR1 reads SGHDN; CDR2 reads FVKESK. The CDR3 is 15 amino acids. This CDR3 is CASSPGRAGLHEQFF. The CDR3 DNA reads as TGTGCCAGCAGCCCCGGGAGGGCGGGACTTCATGAGCAGTTCTTC.

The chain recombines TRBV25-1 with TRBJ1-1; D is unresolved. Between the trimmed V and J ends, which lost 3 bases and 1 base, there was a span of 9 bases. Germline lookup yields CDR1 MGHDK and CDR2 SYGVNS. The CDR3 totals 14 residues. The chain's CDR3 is CASSDRIPNTEAFF. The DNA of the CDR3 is TGTGCCAGCAGTGACAGGATACCGAACACTGAAGCTTTCTTT.

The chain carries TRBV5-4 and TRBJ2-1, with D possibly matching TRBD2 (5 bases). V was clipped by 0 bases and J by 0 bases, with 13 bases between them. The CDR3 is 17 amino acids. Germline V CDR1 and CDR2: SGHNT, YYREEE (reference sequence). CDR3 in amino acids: CASSLEASLNSYNEQFF. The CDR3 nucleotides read TGTGCCAGCAGCTTGGAGGCTAGCTTGAACTCCTACAATGAGCAGTTCTTC. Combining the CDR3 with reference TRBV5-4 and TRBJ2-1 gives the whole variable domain ETGVTQSPTHLIKTRGQQVTLRCSSQSGHNTVSWYQQALGQGPQFIFQYYREEENGRGNFPPRFSGLQFPNYSSELNVNALELDDSALYLCASSLEASLNSYNEQFFGPGTRLTVL.

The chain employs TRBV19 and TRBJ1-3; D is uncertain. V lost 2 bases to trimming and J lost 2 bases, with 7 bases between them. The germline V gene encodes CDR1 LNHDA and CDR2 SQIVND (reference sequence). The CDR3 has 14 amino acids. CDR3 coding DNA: TGTGCCAGTAGTATACGTAACACTGGAAACACCATATATTTT. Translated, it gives CASSIRNTGNTIYF.

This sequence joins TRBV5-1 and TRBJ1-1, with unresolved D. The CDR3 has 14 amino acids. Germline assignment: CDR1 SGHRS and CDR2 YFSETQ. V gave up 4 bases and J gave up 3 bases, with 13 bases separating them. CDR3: CASSISGFDTEAFF. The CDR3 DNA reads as TGCGCCAGCAGCATCTCAGGTTTCGACACTGAAGCTTTCTTT.

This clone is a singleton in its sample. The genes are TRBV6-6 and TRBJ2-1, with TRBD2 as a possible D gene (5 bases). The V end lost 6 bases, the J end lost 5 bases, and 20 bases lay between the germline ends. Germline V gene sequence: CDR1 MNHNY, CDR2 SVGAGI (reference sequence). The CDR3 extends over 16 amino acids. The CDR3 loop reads CASRLDTGYGDNEQFF. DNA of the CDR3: TGTGCCAGCAGGCTAGATACCGGGTACGGGGACAATGAGCAGTTCTTC.

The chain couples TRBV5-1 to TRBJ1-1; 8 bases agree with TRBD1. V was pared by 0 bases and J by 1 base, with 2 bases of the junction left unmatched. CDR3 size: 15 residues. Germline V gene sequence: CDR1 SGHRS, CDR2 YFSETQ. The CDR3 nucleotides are TGCGCCAGCAGCTTGGCAGGGGGCTGGAACACTGAAGCTTTCTTT. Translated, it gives CASSLAGGWNTEAFF.

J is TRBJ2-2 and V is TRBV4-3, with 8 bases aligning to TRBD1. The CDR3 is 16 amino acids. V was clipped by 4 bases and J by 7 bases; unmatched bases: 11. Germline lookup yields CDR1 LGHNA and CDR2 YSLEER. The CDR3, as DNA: TGCGCCAGCAGCCGAGGGGCCCAGGGGGCAAGCGGGGAGCTGTTTTTT. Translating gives CASSRGAQGASGELFF.

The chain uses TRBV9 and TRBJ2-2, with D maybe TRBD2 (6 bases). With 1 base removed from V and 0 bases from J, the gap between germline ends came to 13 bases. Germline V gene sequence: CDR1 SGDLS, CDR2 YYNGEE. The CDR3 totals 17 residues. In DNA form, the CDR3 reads TGTGCCAGCAGCGTAAGTCGGGCGGGGACGAACACCGGGGAGCTGTTTTTT. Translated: CASSVSRAGTNTGELFF.

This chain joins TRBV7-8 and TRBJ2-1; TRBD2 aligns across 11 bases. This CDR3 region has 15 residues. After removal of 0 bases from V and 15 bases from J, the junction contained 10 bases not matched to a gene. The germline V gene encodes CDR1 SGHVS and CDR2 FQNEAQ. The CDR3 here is CASSLAQGSGRAGFF. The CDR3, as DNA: TGTGCCAGCAGCTTAGCGCAGGGTAGCGGGAGGGCTGGGTTCTTC. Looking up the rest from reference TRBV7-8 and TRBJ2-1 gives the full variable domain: GAGVSQSPRYKVAKRGQDVALRCDPISGHVSLFWYQQALGQGPEFLTYFQNEAQLDKSGLPSDRFFAERPEGSVSTLKIQRTQQEDSAVYLCASSLAQGSGRAGFFGPGTRLTVL.

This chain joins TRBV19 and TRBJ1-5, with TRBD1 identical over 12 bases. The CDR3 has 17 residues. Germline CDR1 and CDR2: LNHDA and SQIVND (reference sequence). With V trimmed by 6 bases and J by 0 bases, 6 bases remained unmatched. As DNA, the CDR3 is TGTGCCAGTAGCCCGGGACAGGGGGCTTATAGCAATCAGCCCCAGCATTTT. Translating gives CASSPGQGAYSNQPQHF.

CDR3 bases: TGCGCCAGCAGCCAAGACGGACAGGGTGTCTACGAGCAGTACTTC. It translates to CASSQDGQGVYEQYF. The chain couples TRBV4-1 to TRBJ2-7; 8 positions match TRBD1. Germline lookup yields CDR1 MGHRA and CDR2 YSYEKL. CDR3 length: 15 residues. With V trimmed by 0 bases and J by 3 bases, 4 bases remained unmatched.

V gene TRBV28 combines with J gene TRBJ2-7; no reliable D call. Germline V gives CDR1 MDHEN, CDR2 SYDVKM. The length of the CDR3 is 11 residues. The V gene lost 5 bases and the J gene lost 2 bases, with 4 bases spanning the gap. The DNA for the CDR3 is TGTGCCAGCAGTGTAGCCTACGAGCAGTACTTC. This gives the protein CASSVAYEQYF. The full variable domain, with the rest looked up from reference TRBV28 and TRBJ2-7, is DVKVTQSSRYLVKRTGEKVFLECVQDMDHENMFWYRQDPGLGLRLIYFSYDVKMKEKGDIPEGYSVSREKKERFSLILESASTNQTSMYLCASSVAYEQYFGPGTRLTVT.

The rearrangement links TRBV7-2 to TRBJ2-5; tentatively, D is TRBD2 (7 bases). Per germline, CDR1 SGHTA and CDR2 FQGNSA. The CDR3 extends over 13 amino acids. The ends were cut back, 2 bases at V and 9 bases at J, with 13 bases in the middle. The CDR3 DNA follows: TGTGCCAGCAGCTTAACAGGGAGGGTGGCCCAGTACTTC. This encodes CASSLTGRVAQYF. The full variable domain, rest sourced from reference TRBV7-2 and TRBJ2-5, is GAGVSQSPSNKVTEKGKDVELRCDPISGHTALYWYRQSLGQGLEFLIYFQGNSAPDKSGLPSDRFSAERTGGSVSTLTIQRTQQEDSAVYLCASSLTGRVAQYFGPGTRLLVL.

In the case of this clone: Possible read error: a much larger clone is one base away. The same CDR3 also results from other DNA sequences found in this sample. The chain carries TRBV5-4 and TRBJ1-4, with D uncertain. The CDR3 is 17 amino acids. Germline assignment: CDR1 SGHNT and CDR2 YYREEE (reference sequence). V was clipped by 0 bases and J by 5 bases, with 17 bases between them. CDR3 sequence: CASSLGPVPLTNEKLFF. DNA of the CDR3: TGTGCCAGCAGCTTGGGGCCGGTGCCCCTCACAAATGAAAAACTGTTTTTT.

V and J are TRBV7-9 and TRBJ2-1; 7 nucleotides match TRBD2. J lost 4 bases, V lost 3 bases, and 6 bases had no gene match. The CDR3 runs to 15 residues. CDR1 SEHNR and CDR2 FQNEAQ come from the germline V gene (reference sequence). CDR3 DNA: TGTGCCAGCAGCTTTGGAAGCGGGGATTACAATGAGCAGTTCTTC. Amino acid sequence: CASSFGSGDYNEQFF.

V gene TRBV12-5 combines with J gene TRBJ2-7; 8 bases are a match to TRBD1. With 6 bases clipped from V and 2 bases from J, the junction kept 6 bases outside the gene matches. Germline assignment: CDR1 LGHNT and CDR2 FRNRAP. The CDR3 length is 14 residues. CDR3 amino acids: CASGRGREPYEQYF. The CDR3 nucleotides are TGTGCTAGTGGCAGGGGGCGCGAACCCTACGAGCAGTACTTC.

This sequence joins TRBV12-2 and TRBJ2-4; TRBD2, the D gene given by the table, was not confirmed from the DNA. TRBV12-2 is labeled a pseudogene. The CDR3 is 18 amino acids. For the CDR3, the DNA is TGTGCAAGTCGCGACCCGGCGGGTGGCAGGTGGGCCAAAAACATTCAGTACTTC. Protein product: CASRDPAGGRWAKNIQYF.

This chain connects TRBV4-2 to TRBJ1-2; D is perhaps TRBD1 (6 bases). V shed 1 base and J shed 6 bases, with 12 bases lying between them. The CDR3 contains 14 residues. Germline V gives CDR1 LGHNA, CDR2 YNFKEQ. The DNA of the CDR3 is TGTGCCAGCAGCCAAGGGGGGGGCTTAAATGGCTACACCTTC. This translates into CASSQGGGLNGYTF.

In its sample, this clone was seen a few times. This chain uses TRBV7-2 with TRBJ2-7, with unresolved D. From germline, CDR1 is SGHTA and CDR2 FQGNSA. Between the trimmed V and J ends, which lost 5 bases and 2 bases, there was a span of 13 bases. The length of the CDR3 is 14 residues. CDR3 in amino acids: CASSNVAPPYEQYF. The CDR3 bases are TGTGCCAGCAGCAACGTAGCACCACCCTACGAGCAGTACTTC.

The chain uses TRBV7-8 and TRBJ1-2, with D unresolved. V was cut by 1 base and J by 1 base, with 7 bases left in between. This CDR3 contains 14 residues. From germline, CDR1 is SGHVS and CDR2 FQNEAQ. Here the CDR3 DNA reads TGTGCCAGCAGCTTAGACGCGCGTAACTATGGCTACACCTTC. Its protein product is CASSLDARNYGYTF. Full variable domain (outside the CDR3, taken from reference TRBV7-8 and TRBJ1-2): GAGVSQSPRYKVAKRGQDVALRCDPISGHVSLFWYQQALGQGPEFLTYFQNEAQLDKSGLPSDRFFAERPEGSVSTLKIQRTQQEDSAVYLCASSLDARNYGYTFGSGTRLTVV.

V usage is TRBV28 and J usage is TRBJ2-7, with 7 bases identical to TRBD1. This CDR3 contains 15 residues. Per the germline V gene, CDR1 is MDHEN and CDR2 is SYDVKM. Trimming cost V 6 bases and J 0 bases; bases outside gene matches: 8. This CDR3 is CASRRPRTGSYEQYF. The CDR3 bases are TGTGCCAGCAGGCGCCCGAGGACAGGCTCCTACGAGCAGTACTTC.

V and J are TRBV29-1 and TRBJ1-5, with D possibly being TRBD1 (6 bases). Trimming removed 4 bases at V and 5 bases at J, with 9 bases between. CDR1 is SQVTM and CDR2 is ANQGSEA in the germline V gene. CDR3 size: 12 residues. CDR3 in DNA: TGCAGCGTTGGGACAGAGGATCAGCCCCAGCATTTT. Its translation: CSVGTEDQPQHF. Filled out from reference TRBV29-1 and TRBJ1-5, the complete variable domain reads SAVISQKPSRDICQRGTSLTIQCQVDSQVTMMFWYRQQPGQSLTLIATANQGSEATYESGFVIDKFPISRPNLTFSTLTVSNMSPEDSSIYLCSVGTEDQPQHFGDGTRLSIL.